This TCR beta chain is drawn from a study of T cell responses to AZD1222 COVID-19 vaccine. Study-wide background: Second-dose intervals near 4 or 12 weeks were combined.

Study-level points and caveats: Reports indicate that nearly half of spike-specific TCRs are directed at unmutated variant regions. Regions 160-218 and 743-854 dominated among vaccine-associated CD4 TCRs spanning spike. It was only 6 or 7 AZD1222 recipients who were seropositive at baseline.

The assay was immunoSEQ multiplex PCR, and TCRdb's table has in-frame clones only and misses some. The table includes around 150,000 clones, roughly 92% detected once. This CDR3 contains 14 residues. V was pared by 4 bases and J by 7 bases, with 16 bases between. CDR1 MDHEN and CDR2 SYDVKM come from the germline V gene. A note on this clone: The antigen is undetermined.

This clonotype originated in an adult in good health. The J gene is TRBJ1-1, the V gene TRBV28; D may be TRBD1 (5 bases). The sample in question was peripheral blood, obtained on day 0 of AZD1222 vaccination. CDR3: CASSSRQTPFEAFF. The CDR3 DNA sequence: TGTGCCAGCAGTTCGCGACAGACCCCATTTGAAGCTTTCTTT.